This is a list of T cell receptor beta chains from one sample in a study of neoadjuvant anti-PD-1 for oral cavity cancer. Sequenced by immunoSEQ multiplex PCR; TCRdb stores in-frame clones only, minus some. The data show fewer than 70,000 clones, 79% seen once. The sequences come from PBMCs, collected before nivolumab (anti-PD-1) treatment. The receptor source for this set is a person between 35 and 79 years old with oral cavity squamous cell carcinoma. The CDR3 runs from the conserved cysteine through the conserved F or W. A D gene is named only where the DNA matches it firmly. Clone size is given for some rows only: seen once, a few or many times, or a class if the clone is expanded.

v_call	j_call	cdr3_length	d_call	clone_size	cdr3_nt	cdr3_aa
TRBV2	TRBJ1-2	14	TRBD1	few	TGTGCCAGCGCTCAAGGGGCAGGGACAGATGGCTACACCTTC	CASAQGAGTDGYTF
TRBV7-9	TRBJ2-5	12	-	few	TGTGCCAGCAGCTTCCCTCAAGAGACCCAGTACTTC	CASSFPQETQYF
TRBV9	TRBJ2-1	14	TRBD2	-	TGTGCCAGCAGCGGAAGGGACTACAACAATGAGCAGTTCTTC	CASSGRDYNNEQFF
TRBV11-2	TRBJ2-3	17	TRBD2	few	TGTGCCAGCAGCCCCGGGACTAGCGGGGGGGCAGCAGATACGCAGTATTTT	CASSPGTSGGAADTQYF
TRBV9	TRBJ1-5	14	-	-	TGTGCCAGCAGCGTAGATCCAGATAATCAGCCCCAGCATTTT	CASSVDPDNQPQHF
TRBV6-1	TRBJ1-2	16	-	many	TGTGCCAGCAGAGAATCGGGGCAATCCGGCGGGGCTGGCTACACCTTC	CASRESGQSGGAGYTF
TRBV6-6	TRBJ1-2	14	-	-	TGTGCCAGCAGTCCCCTAGGGCCCGCCTATGGCTACACCTTC	CASSPLGPAYGYTF
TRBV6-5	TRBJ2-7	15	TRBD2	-	TGTGCCAGCAGTTACTCACGTCTAGCGGTATACGAGCAGTACTTC	CASSYSRLAVYEQYF
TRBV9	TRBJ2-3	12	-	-	TGTGCCAGCAGCCCCTCTGCGGGTACGCAGTATTTT	CASSPSAGTQYF
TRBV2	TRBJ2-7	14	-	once	TGTGCCAGCAGTGACTACGGGCTCTCCTACGAGCAGTACTTC	CASSDYGLSYEQYF
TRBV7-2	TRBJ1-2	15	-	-	TGTGCCAGCAGCACAACAGGACTCAGCCCCTCTGGCTACACCTTC	CASSTTGLSPSGYTF
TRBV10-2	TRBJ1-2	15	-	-	TGCGCCAGCAGTGGAGTCGAGGCCTCTAACTATGGCTACACCTTC	CASSGVEASNYGYTF
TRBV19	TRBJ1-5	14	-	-	TGTGCCAGTAATGGGCAGATCTTCAATCAGCCCCAGCATTTT	CASNGQIFNQPQHF